This entry describes one T cell receptor beta chain. The sample is drawn from a study of blood T cell repertoires in COVID-19. For the study at large: COVID-19 samples, acute and convalescent, were from the United States, Italy and Spain. Sources were T cells, B-cell-depleted T cells, or PBMCs; the material itself was cDNA or gDNA.

The repertoire was sequenced with immunoSEQ multiplex PCR; TCRdb's copy has only in-frame clones and lacks some. The sample records 100,000 to 150,000 clones, roughly 84% being singletons. The V gene's germline CDR1 is SGHKS and CDR2 YYEKEE (reference sequence). V gave up 4 bases and J gave up 3 bases, with 14 bases separating them. The CDR3 contains 15 residues. The V gene is TRBV5-5, the J gene TRBJ2-1, with a tentative D call TRBD2 (6 bases). Sequences were obtained from peripheral blood. The clonotype comes from a woman over 75 with acute or convalescent COVID-19. The CDR3 bases are TGTGCCAGCAGCCTGGGGGAGGCCCACTACAATGAGCAGTTCTTC. It is translated as CASSLGEAHYNEQFF.